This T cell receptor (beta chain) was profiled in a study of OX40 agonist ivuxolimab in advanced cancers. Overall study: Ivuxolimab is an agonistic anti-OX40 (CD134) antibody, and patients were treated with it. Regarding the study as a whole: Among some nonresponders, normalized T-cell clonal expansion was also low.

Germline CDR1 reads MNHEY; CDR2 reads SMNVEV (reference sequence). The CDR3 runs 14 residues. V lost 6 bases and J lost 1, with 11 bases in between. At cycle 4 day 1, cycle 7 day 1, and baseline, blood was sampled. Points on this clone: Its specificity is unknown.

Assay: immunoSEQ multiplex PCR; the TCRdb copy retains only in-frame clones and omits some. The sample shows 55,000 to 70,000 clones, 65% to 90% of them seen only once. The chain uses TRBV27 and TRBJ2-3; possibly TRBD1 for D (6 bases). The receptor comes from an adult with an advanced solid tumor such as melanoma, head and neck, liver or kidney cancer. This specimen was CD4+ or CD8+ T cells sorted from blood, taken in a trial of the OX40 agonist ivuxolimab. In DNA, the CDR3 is TGTGCCAGCAGACAACAGGGACGCACAGATACGCAGTATTTT. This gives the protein CASRQQGRTDTQYF.